The subject of this entry is one T cell receptor (beta chain). The source of the sample is a study of blood T cell repertoires in COVID-19. Between the trimmed V and J ends, which lost 2 bases and 3 bases, there was a span of 12 bases. There are 15 residues in the CDR3. The germline V gene has CDR1 SGDLS and CDR2 YYNGEE. Measured with immunoSEQ multiplex PCR; TCRdb has only the in-frame clones, and not every one. Here the sample spans some 320,000 clones, roughly 85% being singletons. The TCR comes from a human donor in a cohort sampled during active COVID-19. Sequencing was performed on peripheral blood. This chain links TRBV9 with TRBJ2-1, with TRBD2 as a possible D gene (5 bases). CDR3 region: CASSVRASDYNEQFF. The DNA of the CDR3 is TGTGCCAGCAGCGTGAGGGCCTCAGACTACAATGAGCAGTTCTTC.